Sequencing of this TCR beta chain was carried out in a study of yellow fever vaccine responses in identical twins. Study results and limitations: In identical twins, vaccine T cell responses appeared partly shared and partly individual.

CDR3 length: 15 amino acids. V dropped 1 base and J dropped 0; count of bases not matched to a gene: 3. TCRdb re-analysed the RT-PCR reads in MiXCR, keeping a single row per CDR3 protein. The sample yields fewer than 2,000 distinct CDR3 sequences, approximately 86% seen once. This clonotype showed up just once. Its target is not known. V gene TRBV12-3 or TRBV12-4 combines with J gene TRBJ2-7; 7 bases line up with TRBD1. The specimen was T cells from blood (PBMCs), unsorted or a sorted subset (not recorded which), collected before or after yellow fever vaccination (not recorded which). The sequence was obtained from a woman aged 18-29 years who received the yellow fever vaccine. The CDR3 here is CASSLGDSNSYEQYF. Here the CDR3 DNA reads TGTGCCAGCAGTTTAGGGGACAGCAACTCCTACGAGCAGTACTTC.